This T cell receptor beta chain came from a study of shared clonotypes between healthy human individuals. Free of recent acute infections or vaccinations, the donors were healthy HIV-negative adults. Trimming at V came to 7 bases and at J to 8 bases, leaving 8 bases not matched to a gene. Germline assignment: CDR1 SGHTA and CDR2 FQGNSA. The CDR3 is 13 amino acids. Repertoires were generated with immunoSEQ multiplex PCR, while TCRdb's copy carries only in-frame clones and drops some. The table has about 1.1 million clones, more than 75% seen once. The chain links TRBV7-2 to TRBJ2-1; 7 bases are a match to TRBD2. The specimen sequenced was memory CD4+ T cells from PBMCs. The subset was: CD45RA-negative fraction. This TCR was sampled from a man aged 18-30 years in good health. Some clones in this sample may be carry-over from other donors' samples. The CDR3 DNA sequence: TGTGCCAGCAATGGGGGAGGGCCTGATGAGCAGTTCTTC. Translating it yields CASNGGGPDEQFF.